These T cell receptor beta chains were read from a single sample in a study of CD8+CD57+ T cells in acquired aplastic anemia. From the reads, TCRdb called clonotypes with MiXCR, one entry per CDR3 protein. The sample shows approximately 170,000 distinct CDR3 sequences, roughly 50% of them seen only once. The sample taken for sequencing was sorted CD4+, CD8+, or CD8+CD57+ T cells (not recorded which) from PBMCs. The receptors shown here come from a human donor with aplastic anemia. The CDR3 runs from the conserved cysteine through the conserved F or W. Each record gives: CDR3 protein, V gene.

CDR3: CASSYGETQYF; V: TRBV6-2/TRBV6-3
CDR3: CASSFRRSTEAFF; V: TRBV7-2
CDR3: CATSVQSGTAQETQYF; V: TRBV15
CDR3: CASSEAGGPETQYF; V: TRBV2
CDR3: CATGQGGRSGEQFF; V: TRBV10-2
CDR3: CSASGGDDLRETQYF; V: TRBV20-1
CDR3: CSAMEQLAKSIQYF; V: TRBV20-1
CDR3: CASSLDTGNTEVFF; V: TRBV2
CDR3: CASSLDLGVSYNEQFF; V: TRBV11-2
CDR3: CSPQVEGNQPQHF; V: TRBV29-1
CDR3: CASSPKTGTNTGELFF; V: TRBV7-2
CDR3: CSAAGGRGINTGELFF; V: TRBV20-1
CDR3: CASSLEIRSTDTQYF; V: TRBV11-2
CDR3: CASIAGTCGYTF; V: TRBV10-1
CDR3: CATGQEAQETQYF; V: TRBV24-1
CDR3: CASSLQGISNQPQHF; V: TRBV2
CDR3: CASSRMGGGAGQETQYF; V: TRBV12-3/TRBV12-4
CDR3: CASSIEGFNVYEQYF; V: TRBV19
CDR3: CASSWGNREPSNGYTF; V: TRBV5-1
CDR3: CASRPGQVQEQYF; V: TRBV6-2/TRBV6-3
CDR3: CASSPRVDAYEQYF; V: TRBV19
CDR3: CATSGGRDPRPYEQYF; V: TRBV24-1
CDR3: CATQGLAGYNEQFF; V: TRBV24-1
CDR3: CASRNNRQSQETQYF; V: TRBV12-3/TRBV12-4
CDR3: CASSSTGNSPLHF; V: TRBV7-2
CDR3: CSVENLRDTTGSTGELFF; V: TRBV29-1
CDR3: CASSFPEGTEAFF; V: TRBV7-9
CDR3: CASSLGLLQGANTEAFF; V: TRBV5-6
CDR3: CASSEFSNQPQHF; V: TRBV2
CDR3: CASSLVVSGVYEQYF; V: TRBV5-5
CDR3: CASSFRQFSGNTIYF; V: TRBV5-6
CDR3: CASSYHRPYEGKPHF; V: TRBV6-5
CDR3: CSVVDGGDSSYEQYF; V: TRBV29-1
CDR3: CATSDPTGGFQETQYF; V: TRBV24-1
CDR3: CASSTSGSVYEQFF; V: TRBV19
CDR3: CASSKPDSGNTEAFF; V: TRBV18
CDR3: CASSVGTGGNSGNTIYF; V: TRBV9
CDR3: CAISGLAGGEQYF; V: TRBV10-3
CDR3: CASSEARTVGPLHF; V: TRBV2
CDR3: CASSMTGSTDTQYF; V: TRBV19
CDR3: CASSVRLAGITDTQYF; V: TRBV2
CDR3: CASSQDQFSNSPLHF; V: TRBV4-1
CDR3: CASSYGPGTDTQYF; V: TRBV6-2/TRBV6-3
CDR3: CATSDWDRTYGYTF; V: TRBV24-1
CDR3: CAISGLAGGPETQYF; V: TRBV10-3
CDR3: CSGAGQGAGTDTQYF; V: TRBV29-1
CDR3: CTSSGSNRDYEQYF; V: TRBV2
CDR3: CASSLEGISNQPQHF; V: TRBV7-8
CDR3: CSVDSPGLAEDTEAFF; V: TRBV29-1
CDR3: CSVETQFGGYTF; V: TRBV29-1
CDR3: CATSGGGAENYGYTF; V: TRBV7-9
CDR3: CSARSSGLAGRGGTDTQYF; V: TRBV20-1
CDR3: CASSLSGEQFF; V: TRBV28
CDR3: CASRPGTFTGELFF; V: TRBV7-3